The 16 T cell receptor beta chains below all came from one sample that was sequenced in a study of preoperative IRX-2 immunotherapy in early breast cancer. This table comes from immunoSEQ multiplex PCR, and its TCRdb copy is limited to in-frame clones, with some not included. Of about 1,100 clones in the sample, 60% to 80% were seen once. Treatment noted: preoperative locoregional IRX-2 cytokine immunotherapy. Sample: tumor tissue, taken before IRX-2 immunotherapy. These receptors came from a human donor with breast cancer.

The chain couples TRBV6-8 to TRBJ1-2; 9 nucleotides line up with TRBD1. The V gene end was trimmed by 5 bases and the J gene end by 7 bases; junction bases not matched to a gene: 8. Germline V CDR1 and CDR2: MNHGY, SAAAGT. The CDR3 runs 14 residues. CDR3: CASSTTGGVSGYTF. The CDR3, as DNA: TGTGCCAGCAGTACCACAGGGGGCGTGAGTGGCTACACCTTC.

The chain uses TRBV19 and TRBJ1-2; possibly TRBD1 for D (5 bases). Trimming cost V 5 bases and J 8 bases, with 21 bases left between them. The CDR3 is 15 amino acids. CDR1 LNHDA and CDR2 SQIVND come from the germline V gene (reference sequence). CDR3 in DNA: TGTGCCAGTAGTCCCCCCGGGACCCTAGGAGGAGGCTACACCTTC. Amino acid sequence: CASSPPGTLGGGYTF.

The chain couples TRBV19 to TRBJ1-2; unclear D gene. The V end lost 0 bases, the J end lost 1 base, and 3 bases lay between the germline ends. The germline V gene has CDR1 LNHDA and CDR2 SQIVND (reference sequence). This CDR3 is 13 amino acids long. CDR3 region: CASSIDNNYGYTF. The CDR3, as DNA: TGTGCCAGTAGTATAGACAATAACTATGGCTACACCTTC.

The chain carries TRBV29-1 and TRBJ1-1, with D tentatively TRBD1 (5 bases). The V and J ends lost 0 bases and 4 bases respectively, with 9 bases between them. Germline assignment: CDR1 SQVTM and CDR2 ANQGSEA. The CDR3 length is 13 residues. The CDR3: CSVEEGTGTEAFF. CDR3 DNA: TGCAGCGTTGAAGAGGGCACAGGCACTGAAGCTTTCTTT.

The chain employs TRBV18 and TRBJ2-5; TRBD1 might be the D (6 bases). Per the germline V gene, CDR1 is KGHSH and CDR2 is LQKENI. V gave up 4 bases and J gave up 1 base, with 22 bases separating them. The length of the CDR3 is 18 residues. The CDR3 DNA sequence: TGTGCCAGCTCACTCCTCAGGGGCCCTACTAGGCTCCAAGAGACCCAGTACTTC. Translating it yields CASSLLRGPTRLQETQYF.

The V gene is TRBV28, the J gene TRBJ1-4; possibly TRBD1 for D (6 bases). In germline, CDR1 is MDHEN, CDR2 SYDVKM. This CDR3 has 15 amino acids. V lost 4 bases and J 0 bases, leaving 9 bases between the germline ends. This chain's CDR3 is CASSSWTATNEKLFF. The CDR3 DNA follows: TGTGCCAGCAGTTCCTGGACAGCAACTAATGAAAAACTGTTTTTT. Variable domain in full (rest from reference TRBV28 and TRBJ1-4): DVKVTQSSRYLVKRTGEKVFLECVQDMDHENMFWYRQDPGLGLRLIYFSYDVKMKEKGDIPEGYSVSREKKERFSLILESASTNQTSMYLCASSSWTATNEKLFFGSGTQLSVL.

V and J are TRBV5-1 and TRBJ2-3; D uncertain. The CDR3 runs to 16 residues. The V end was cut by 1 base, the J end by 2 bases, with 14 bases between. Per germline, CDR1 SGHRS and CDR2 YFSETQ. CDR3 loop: CASSLRFRYDTDTQYF. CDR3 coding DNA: TGCGCCAGCAGCTTGAGGTTTAGGTACGACACAGATACGCAGTATTTT.

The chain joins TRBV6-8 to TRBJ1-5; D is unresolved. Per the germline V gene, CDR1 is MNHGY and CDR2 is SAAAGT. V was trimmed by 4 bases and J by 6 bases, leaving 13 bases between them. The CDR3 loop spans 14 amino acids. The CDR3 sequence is CASSFRPAGQPQHF. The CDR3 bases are TGTGCCAGCAGTTTTCGACCTGCTGGTCAGCCCCAGCATTTT.

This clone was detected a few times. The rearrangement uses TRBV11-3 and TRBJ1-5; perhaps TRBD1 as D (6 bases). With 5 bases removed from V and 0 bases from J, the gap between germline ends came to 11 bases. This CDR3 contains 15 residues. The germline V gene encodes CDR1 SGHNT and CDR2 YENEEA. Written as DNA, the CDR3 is TGTGCCAGCAGCCCGGACAGTAATAGCAATCAGCCCCAGCATTTT. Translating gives CASSPDSNSNQPQHF.

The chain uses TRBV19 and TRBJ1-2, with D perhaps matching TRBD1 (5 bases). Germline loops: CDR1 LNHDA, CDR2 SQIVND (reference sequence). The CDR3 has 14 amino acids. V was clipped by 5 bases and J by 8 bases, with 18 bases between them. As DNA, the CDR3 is TGTGCCAGTAGTGATTGGGGCGCAACCTGGGGCTACACCTTC. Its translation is CASSDWGATWGYTF.

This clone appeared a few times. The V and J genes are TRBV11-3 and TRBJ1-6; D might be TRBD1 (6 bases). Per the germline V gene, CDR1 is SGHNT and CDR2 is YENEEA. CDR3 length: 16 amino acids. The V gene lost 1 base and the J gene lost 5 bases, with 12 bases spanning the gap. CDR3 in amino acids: CASSLGSPGDNSPLHF. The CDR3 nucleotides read TGTGCCAGCAGCTTAGGATCTCCAGGGGATAATTCACCCCTCCACTTT.

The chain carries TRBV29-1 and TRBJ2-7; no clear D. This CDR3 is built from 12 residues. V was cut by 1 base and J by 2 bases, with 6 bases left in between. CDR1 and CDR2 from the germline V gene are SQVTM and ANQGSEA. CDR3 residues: CSVEGQTYEQYF. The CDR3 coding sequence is TGCAGCGTTGAAGGGCAGACCTACGAGCAGTACTTC.

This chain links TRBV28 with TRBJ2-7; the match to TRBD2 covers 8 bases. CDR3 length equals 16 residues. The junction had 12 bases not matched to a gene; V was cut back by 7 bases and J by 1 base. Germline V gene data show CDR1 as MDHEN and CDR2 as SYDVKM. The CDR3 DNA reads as TGTGCCAGCACGTTCCCCAACCGCGGGAGGTCCTACGAGCAGTACTTC. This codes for CASTFPNRGRSYEQYF.

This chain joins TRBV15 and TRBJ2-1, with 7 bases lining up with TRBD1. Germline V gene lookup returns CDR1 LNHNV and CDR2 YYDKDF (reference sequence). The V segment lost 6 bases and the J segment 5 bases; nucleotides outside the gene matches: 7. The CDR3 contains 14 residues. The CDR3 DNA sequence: TGTGCCACCAGGGACAGGCAGAATCACAATGAGCAGTTCTTC. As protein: CATRDRQNHNEQFF.

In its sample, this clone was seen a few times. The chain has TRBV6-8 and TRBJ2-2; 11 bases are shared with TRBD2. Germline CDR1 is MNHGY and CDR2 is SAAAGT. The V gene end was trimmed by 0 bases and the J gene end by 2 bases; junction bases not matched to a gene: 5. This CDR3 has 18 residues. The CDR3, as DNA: TGTGCCAGCAGTTACTCCACTAGCGGGGGAATTAACACCGGGGAGCTGTTTTTT. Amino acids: CASSYSTSGGINTGELFF.

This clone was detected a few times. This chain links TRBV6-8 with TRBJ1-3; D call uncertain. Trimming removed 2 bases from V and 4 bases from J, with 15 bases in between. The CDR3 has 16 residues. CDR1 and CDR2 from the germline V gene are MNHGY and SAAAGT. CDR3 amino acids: CASSYTPHKRGNTIYF. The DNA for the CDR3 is TGTGCCAGCAGTTACACCCCCCACAAGCGAGGAAACACCATATATTTT.